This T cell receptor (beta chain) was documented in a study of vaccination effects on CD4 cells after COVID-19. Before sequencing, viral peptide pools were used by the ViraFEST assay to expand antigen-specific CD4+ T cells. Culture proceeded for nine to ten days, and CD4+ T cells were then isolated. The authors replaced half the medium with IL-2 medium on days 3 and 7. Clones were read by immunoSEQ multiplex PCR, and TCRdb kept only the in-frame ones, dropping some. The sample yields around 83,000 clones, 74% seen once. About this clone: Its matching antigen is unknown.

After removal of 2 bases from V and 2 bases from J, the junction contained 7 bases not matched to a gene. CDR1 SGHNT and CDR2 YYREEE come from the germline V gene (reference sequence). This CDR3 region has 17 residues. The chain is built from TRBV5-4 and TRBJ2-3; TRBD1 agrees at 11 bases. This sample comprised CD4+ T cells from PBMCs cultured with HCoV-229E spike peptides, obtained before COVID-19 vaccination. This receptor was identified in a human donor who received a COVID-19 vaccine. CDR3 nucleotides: TGTGCCAGCAGCTTATCCGGGACAGGGGGATTCACAGATACGCAGTATTTT. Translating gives CASSLSGTGGFTDTQYF. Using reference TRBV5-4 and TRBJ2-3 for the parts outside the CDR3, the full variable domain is ETGVTQSPTHLIKTRGQQVTLRCSSQSGHNTVSWYQQALGQGPQFIFQYYREEENGRGNFPPRFSGLQFPNYSSELNVNALELDDSALYLCASSLSGTGGFTDTQYFGPGTRLTVL.